These T cell receptor beta chains were read from a single sample in a study of vaccination and CD4 T cells after COVID-19. TCRdb passed the PCR reads through MiXCR, listing each CDR3 protein once. The sample includes more than 20,000 distinct CDR3 sequences, 70% of them seen just once. Their recognized antigens are unknown. Material for sequencing was CD4+ T cells from blood, cultured in vitro. All receptors come from a human donor who had recovered from COVID-19. The CDR3 runs from the conserved cysteine through the conserved F or W. The D gene is left open where the match is weak. Clone sizes are given selectively: once, few, many, or a class where the clone is expanded.

clone_size d_call j_call v_call cdr3_nt cdr3_aa
few TRBD1 TRBJ2-2 TRBV6-2/TRBV6-3 TGTGCCAGCACACGGTTAACAGGGGGCCGGGAGCTGTTTTTT CASTRLTGGRELFF
- TRBD2 TRBJ2-2 TRBV20-1 TGCAGTGCTATCGGCGGGAGGGCCGGCGGGGAGCTGTTTTTT CSAIGGRAGGELFF
- - TRBJ1-1 TRBV7-2 TGTGCCAGCAGCTTCGGGAAGAACACTGAAGCTCTCTTT CASSFGKNTEALF
- TRBD1 TRBJ1-1 TRBV25-1 TGTGCCAGCAGATATCCCGGGACAGGGGGGGGAGCTTTCTTT CASRYPGTGGGAFF
- TRBD2 TRBJ2-7 TRBV20-1 TGCAGTGCTACGAAGCGGGAGGGCCTAGGTTACGAGCAGTACTTC CSATKREGLGYEQYF
few TRBD1 TRBJ1-2 TRBV6-1 TGTGCCAGCAGTGATACAGGGGACTATGGCTACACCTTC CASSDTGDYGYTF
few - TRBJ1-5 TRBV20-1 TGCAGTGCCCAAGAGGTAGGAAATCAGCCCCAGCATTTT CSAQEVGNQPQHF
few TRBD2 TRBJ2-7 TRBV20-1 TGCAGGGGGCGGGAGTTAACCTACGAGCAGTACTTC CRGRELTYEQYF
few TRBD1 TRBJ2-2 TRBV12-3/TRBV12-4 TGTGCCAGCAGTTTTAGGGGACAGGGAGGGACCGGGGAGCTGTTTTTT CASSFRGQGGTGELFF
- - TRBJ1-2 TRBV6-1 TGTGCCAGCGGAGACAGGACAAACTATGGCTACACCTTC CASGDRTNYGYTF
- TRBD1 TRBJ1-2 TRBV6-2/TRBV6-3 TGTGCCAGCAGTTATATGTCGTTGAACAGGGGGCTTGGCTACACCTTC CASSYMSLNRGLGYTF
- - TRBJ2-1 TRBV27 TGTGCCAGCAGTTCGAAAGGGGCTTCCTACAATGAGCAGTTCTTC CASSSKGASYNEQFF
- - TRBJ1-4 TRBV20-1 TGCAGTGCTAGCGGCCAGGCCTTTGAAAAACTGTTTTTT CSASGQAFEKLFF
- - TRBJ1-2 TRBV2 TGTGCCACCCAGGGAGGGCCGGGTAGAGACTATGGCTACACCTTC CATQGGPGRDYGYTF
- - TRBJ2-2 TRBV7-2 TGTGCCAGCAGCTTCGGACCAGGGCGATTGGGGGAGCTGTTTTTT CASSFGPGRLGELFF
- - TRBJ1-5 TRBV24-1 TGTGCCACCAGTGATTCCTACCACAGTAGCAATCAGCCCCAGCATTTT CATSDSYHSSNQPQHF
- - TRBJ1-2 TRBV4-2 TGTGCCAGCAGCCAAGAAGGAGGGCAGAGCCTCTATGGCTACACCTTC CASSQEGGQSLYGYTF
- - TRBJ1-1 TRBV20-1 TGCAGTGCTCCTAATCCCATGAACACTGAAGCTTTCTTT CSAPNPMNTEAFF
few - TRBJ1-4 TRBV6-1 TGTGCCACCCAGGTGCGGTCTAATGAAAAACTGTTTTTT CATQVRSNEKLFF
few - TRBJ1-5 TRBV7-2 TGTGCCAGCAGCTTAGTCCCAGGGGCAAGCAATCAGCCCCAGCATTTT CASSLVPGASNQPQHF
- - TRBJ2-7 TRBV20-1 TGCAGTGCTGTGGACTATTACGAGCAGTACTTC CSAVDYYEQYF
- TRBD1 TRBJ2-7 TRBV27 TGTGCCAGCAGTGCGGGGACAGGGTTACTCCGAACCGCGCAGTACTTC CASSAGTGLLRTAQYF
- - TRBJ2-7 TRBV5-6 TGTGCCAGCAGCTTCCGCAGGGGGGTCTCCTACGAGCAGTACTTC CASSFRRGVSYEQYF
- - TRBJ2-7 TRBV7-2 TGTGCCAGCAGCCAGTCACACTCCTACGAGCAGTACTTC CASSQSHSYEQYF
- - TRBJ1-1 TRBV11-3 TGTGCCAGCAGCTTATTGCGGGTGGTGAACACTGAAGCTTTCTTT CASSLLRVVNTEAFF
- TRBD2 TRBJ2-7 TRBV30 TGTGCCTGGAGTGCGAGGGGGACTAGCGGGAGGGGGTACGAGCAGTACTTC CAWSARGTSGRGYEQYF